This TCR beta chain was recovered during a study of blood T cell repertoires in COVID-19. Study-level background: Acute and convalescent COVID-19 specimens originated in the United States, Italy and Spain.

In germline, CDR1 is SEHNR, CDR2 FQNEAQ (reference sequence). Trimming shortened V by 10 bases and J by 8 bases, and 17 bases separated the two germline ends. The CDR3 has 12 amino acids. Per the authors' pipeline: The assay estimated nucleated cells by amplifying reference gene primers. TCRdb keeps only in-frame clones here, not all; method: immunoSEQ multiplex PCR. The V and J calls and the clone size are those of that table, but D and trimming were determined from the DNA. The table records a few hundred thousand clones, approximately 86% of them present only once. Sequenced: PBMCs or T cells enriched from blood (not recorded which). The origin of this receptor is a man between 18 and 29 years old with acute COVID-19. The chain joins TRBV7-9 to TRBJ1-2; D may be TRBD1 (5 bases). In DNA, the CDR3 is TGTGCCATCCCGGGGGTCGCTAGGGGCTACACCTTC. As protein: CAIPGVARGYTF.